Listed below are T cell receptor beta chains from one sample, sequenced in a study of blood T cell repertoires in COVID-19. Produced via immunoSEQ multiplex PCR; TCRdb's table is partial and in-frame only. The data contain about 270,000 clones, approximately 86% of them singletons. Sequenced material: PBMCs or T cells enriched from blood (not recorded which). The receptors were sampled from a woman aged 18-30 years who had recovered from COVID-19. CDR3s include the opening cysteine and the closing phenylalanine or tryptophan. The D gene is left open where the match is weak. The size of a clone is reported for some rows only, either as once, few or many, or as a class for expanded clones.

CDR3aa | CDR3nt | d_gene | j_gene | v_gene | abundance
CASGVRASNQPQHF | TGTGCTAGTGGAGTCAGGGCTAGCAATCAGCCCCAGCATTTT | - | TRBJ1-5 | TRBV12-5 | -
CAWSPSGGPWRFNEQFF | TGTGCCTGGAGTCCGTCGGGGGGGCCCTGGCGATTCAATGAGCAGTTCTTC | TRBD2 | TRBJ2-1 | TRBV30 | -
CASSQMRVLRSPLHF | TGCGCCAGCAGCCAGATGAGGGTTTTACGCTCACCCCTCCACTTT | - | TRBJ1-6 | TRBV4-1 | -
CASSQAHGGSSYEQYF | TGCGCCAGCAGCCAAGCCCACGGGGGGAGCTCCTACGAGCAGTACTTC | TRBD2 | TRBJ2-7 | TRBV4-3 | -
CASGEGWGSNTGELFF | TGTGCCAGCGGGGAGGGGTGGGGCAGCAACACCGGGGAGCTGTTTTTT | TRBD2 | TRBJ2-2 | TRBV27 | -
CASSPSPGQGTGANVLTF | TGTGCCAGCTCACCATCGCCGGGACAGGGTACTGGGGCCAACGTCCTGACTTTC | TRBD1 | TRBJ2-6 | TRBV18 | -
CASSPSGTGGFTEAFF | TGTGCCAGCAGCCCCTCGGGGACAGGGGGCTTCACTGAAGCTTTCTTT | TRBD1 | TRBJ1-1 | TRBV7-9 | -
CASSFRLADTGELFF | TGTGCCAGCAGCTTCCGACTAGCGGACACCGGGGAGCTGTTTTTT | TRBD2 | TRBJ2-2 | TRBV13 | -
CASSFSFRTGGFWTEAFF | TGCGCCAGCAGCTTTTCGTTTCGCACAGGGGGCTTCTGGACTGAAGCTTTCTTT | TRBD1 | TRBJ1-1 | TRBV5-1 | -
CASSGGTGVTDTQYF | TGTGCCAGCAGTGGTGGGACAGGGGTTACAGATACGCAGTATTTT | TRBD1 | TRBJ2-3 | TRBV2 | -
CASSSRLAGGQETQYF | TGTGCCAGCAGTAGCCGACTAGCGGGGGGGCAAGAGACCCAGTACTTC | TRBD2 | TRBJ2-5 | TRBV2 | once
CAWSVGQPQHF | TGTGCCTGGAGTGTTGGCCAGCCCCAGCATTTT | - | TRBJ1-5 | TRBV30 | once
CAWAKFGDSPLHF | TGTGCCTGGGCTAAATTCGGGGATTCACCCCTCCACTTT | - | TRBJ1-6 | TRBV30 | -
CASSERRMNTEAFF | TGTGCCAGTAGTGAACGGAGAATGAACACTGAAGCTTTCTTT | - | TRBJ1-1 | TRBV19 | -
CASSSQGNEQFF | TGTGCCAGCAGTAGCCAGGGGAATGAGCAGTTCTTC | - | TRBJ2-1 | TRBV28 | -
CASSQDEGRCNQPQHF | TGCGCCAGCAGCCAAGATGAGGGCCGGTGCAATCAGCCCCAGCATTTT | - | TRBJ1-5 | TRBV4-3 | -
CASSTFRGAGANYGYTF | TGTGCCAGCAGCACCTTCCGGGGAGCAGGGGCTAACTATGGCTACACCTTC | - | TRBJ1-2 | TRBV28 | -
CASSDSGTGDLRKPQHF | TGTGCCAGCAGTGACTCCGGGACAGGGGATTTGCGGAAGCCCCAGCATTTT | TRBD1 | TRBJ1-5 | TRBV6-4 | few
CATGLAGGSGANVLTF | TGTGCCACCGGTCTAGCGGGGGGCTCTGGGGCCAACGTCCTGACTTTC | TRBD2 | TRBJ2-6 | TRBV15 | -
CASSQDLGRGVNYTF | TGTGCCAGCAGCCAAGATCTCGGCAGGGGAGTTAACTACACCTTC | - | TRBJ1-2 | TRBV3-1/TRBV3-2 | -
CAWSVTTGNTEAFF | TGTGCCTGGAGTGTAACGACAGGGAACACTGAAGCTTTCTTT | - | TRBJ1-1 | TRBV30 | -
CASRYWGPRSGANVLTF | TGTGCCAGCAGGTACTGGGGGCCCAGGTCTGGGGCCAACGTCCTGACTTTC | - | TRBJ2-6 | TRBV6-2/TRBV6-3 | -
CASRLGGTVGEQFF | TGTGCCAGCAGATTAGGGGGGACGGTAGGGGAGCAGTTCTTC | - | TRBJ2-1 | TRBV28 | -
CASSLVSTSGANVLTF | TGTGCCAGCAGCTTAGTCAGTACCTCTGGGGCCAACGTCCTGACTTTC | - | TRBJ2-6 | TRBV7-2 | -
CASTSRDFRIWTSGTAYEQYF | TGTGCCAGTACTTCCCGGGACTTCAGGATTTGGACTAGCGGGACAGCCTACGAGCAGTACTTC | TRBD2 | TRBJ2-7 | TRBV19 | -
CAWSVWKGAGTGELFF | TGTGCCTGGAGTGTATGGAAGGGGGCAGGAACCGGGGAGCTGTTTTTT | TRBD1 | TRBJ2-2 | TRBV30 | -
CASSRGLVGTDTQYF | TGTGCCAGCAGTCGGGGACTGGTGGGCACAGATACGCAGTATTTT | - | TRBJ2-3 | TRBV5-8 | -
CASSQLLRQNTLEGAPLHF | TGTGCCAGCAGTCAACTCCTACGACAGAACACATTAGAAGGAGCGCCCCTCCACTTT | - | TRBJ1-6 | TRBV6-6 | -
CASSEALARGSGNTIYF | TGTGCCAGCAGTGAAGCGCTGGCCAGGGGGTCTGGAAACACCATATATTTT | TRBD1 | TRBJ1-3 | TRBV6-1 | -
CAAQEGAPLTMEGYTF | TGTGCCGCCCAAGAGGGGGCACCACTAACTATGGAAGGCTACACCTTC | TRBD1 | TRBJ1-2 | TRBV10-3 | -
CASSMTGDNEKLFF | TGTGCCAGTAGCATGACAGGGGATAACGAAAAACTGTTTTTT | TRBD1 | TRBJ1-4 | TRBV19 | once
CATKTGPTSGNTIYF | TGTGCCACCAAAACAGGGCCTACCTCTGGAAACACCATATATTTT | - | TRBJ1-3 | TRBV10-3 | -
CASSFGRAGSPLHF | TGTGCCAGCAGTTTCGGCAGGGCAGGGTCACCCCTCCACTTT | - | TRBJ1-6 | TRBV28 | -